Below, 29 T cell receptor beta chains from the same sample are listed, as sequenced in a study of blood T cell repertoires in COVID-19. Clones were read by immunoSEQ multiplex PCR, and TCRdb kept only the in-frame ones, dropping some. The sample holds 200,000 to 300,000 clones, around 84% seen once. Material: peripheral blood. The receptors derive from a man aged 55-75 years with acute or convalescent COVID-19.

This clone has only a few counts. The chain has TRBV10-3 and TRBJ1-4; 7 bases map to TRBD1. From germline, CDR1 is ENHRY and CDR2 SYGVKD. The CDR3 is 13 residues long. Trimming took 7 bases from V and 8 from J; bases not matched to a gene: 7. The CDR3 coding sequence is TGTGCCATCAAGCCAGGGGGTGAAGAAAAACTGTTTTTT. Protein: CAIKPGGEEKLFF.

This clone was seen only a few times. The chain combines TRBV9 with TRBJ1-1, with D tentatively TRBD1 (6 bases). This CDR3 has 14 residues. Trimming pared 3 bases from V and 4 bases from J, leaving 13 bases between. Germline V CDR1 and CDR2: SGDLS, YYNGEE. The CDR3 DNA reads TGTGCCAGCAGCGCCCTACAGGGACGCACTGAAGCTTTCTTT. The encoded protein is CASSALQGRTEAFF.

This chain joins TRBV4-3 and TRBJ1-5, with D possibly being TRBD1 (6 bases). Trimming shortened V by 2 bases and J by 7 bases, and 15 bases separated the two germline ends. This CDR3 has 15 amino acids. Germline V CDR1 and CDR2: LGHNA, YSLEER. CDR3 amino acids: CASSQIPGQSQPQHF. The DNA of the CDR3 is TGCGCCAGCAGCCAAATACCGGGACAAAGCCAGCCCCAGCATTTT.

This chain joins TRBV18 and TRBJ1-3, with no clear D. The CDR3 totals 16 residues. V was shortened by 2 bases and J by 0 bases, with 11 bases between the two germline ends. Germline lookup yields CDR1 KGHSH and CDR2 LQKENI. CDR3 nucleotide sequence: TGTGCCAGCTCACCAATGGGTGGGCTCTCTGGAAACACCATATATTTT. This codes for CASSPMGGLSGNTIYF.

The J gene is TRBJ2-1, the V gene TRBV9; 9 positions match TRBD1. The J segment lost 5 bases and the V segment lost 3 bases, leaving 12 bases of the junction unmatched. CDR3 length equals 17 residues. Germline values: CDR1 SGDLS, CDR2 YYNGEE. The CDR3 DNA follows: TGTGCCAGCAGCGCCCACCTCTACAGGGGGCGCAACAATGAGCAGTTCTTC. This translates into CASSAHLYRGRNNEQFF.

This clone was counted only a few times. The chain is built from TRBV19 and TRBJ1-1; 7 bases match TRBD1. The junction had 3 bases not matched to a gene; V was cut back by 5 bases and J by 3 bases. This CDR3 spans 13 amino acids. Germline assignment: CDR1 LNHDA and CDR2 SQIVND (reference sequence). CDR3 in DNA: TGTGCCAGTAGTGCTGACAGGGACACTGAAGCTTTCTTT. It translates to CASSADRDTEAFF.

Regarding this clone: This CDR3 is also generated by other DNA sequences in the sample. The J gene is TRBJ2-7, the V gene TRBV18; 9 nucleotides align to TRBD1. There are 15 residues in the CDR3. Germline V gene lookup returns CDR1 KGHSH and CDR2 LQKENI. The V and J ends lost 0 bases and 0 bases, in that order; junction bases with no gene match: 0. This CDR3 reads CASSPPGQGSYEQYF. DNA for the CDR3: TGTGCCAGCTCACCACCGGGACAGGGCTCCTACGAGCAGTACTTC.

This sequence joins TRBV11-1 and TRBJ1-1; 9 bases are shared with TRBD1. Looked up from germline, CDR1 is SGHAT and CDR2 is FQDESV (reference sequence). With V trimmed by 3 bases and J by 6 bases, 8 bases remained unmatched. The CDR3 is 15 amino acids. CDR3 bases: TGTGCCAGCAGCTTGGGACAGGGAGGGGACGCTGAAGCTTTCTTT. Protein product: CASSLGQGGDAEAFF. Complete variable domain (other parts from reference TRBV11-1 and TRBJ1-1): EAEVAQSPRYKITEKSQAVAFWCDPISGHATLYWYRQILGQGPELLVQFQDESVVDDSQLPKDRFSAERLKGVDSTLKIQPAELGDSAMYLCASSLGQGGDAEAFFGQGTRLTVV.

The rearrangement joins TRBV20-1 to TRBJ2-1; 10 bases map to TRBD2. After removal of 3 bases from V and 6 bases from J, the junction contained 8 bases not matched to a gene. This CDR3 region has 15 residues. The V gene's germline CDR1 is DFQATT and CDR2 SNEGSKA (reference sequence). CDR3 nucleotide sequence: TGCAGTGCTAGTCCCCTAGCGGGAGTGCTCAATGAGCAGTTCTTC. This sequence encodes CSASPLAGVLNEQFF.

This chain joins TRBV7-6 and TRBJ2-5; 7 positions agree with TRBD2. Germline CDR1 SGHVS, CDR2 FNYEAQ. The CDR3 runs 16 residues. J was trimmed by 4 bases and V by 3 bases; bases with no gene match: 11. The CDR3 DNA follows: TGTGCCAGCAGCTTCGCTACGAGGGGCGGGGGAGAGACCCAGTACTTC. It encodes CASSFATRGGGETQYF.

The J gene is TRBJ2-7, the V gene TRBV6-2 or TRBV6-3, with unresolved D. The CDR3 spans 17 residues. CDR1 is MNHEY, CDR2 SVGEGT, per germline. Trimming removed 0 bases from V and 2 bases from J, with 17 bases in between. The DNA of the CDR3 is TGTGCCAGCAGTTACTCGAGCACGTACAGCTTTACCTACGAGCAGTACTTC. It translates to CASSYSSTYSFTYEQYF.

This clone was counted a single time. This chain connects TRBV5-5 to TRBJ2-4; the D gene is possibly TRBD1 (5 bases). CDR3 size: 14 residues. With 1 base removed from V and 4 bases from J, the gap between germline ends came to 9 bases. Germline CDR1 reads SGHKS; CDR2 reads YYEKEE (reference sequence). CDR3: CASSLQGPKNIQYF. The CDR3 DNA sequence: TGTGCCAGCAGCTTGCAGGGTCCGAAAAACATTCAGTACTTC. The entire variable domain, with the rest obtained from reference TRBV5-5 and TRBJ2-4, is as follows: DAGVTQSPTHLIKTRGQQVTLRCSPISGHKSVSWYQQVLGQGPQFIFQYYEKEERGRGNFPDRFSARQFPNYSSELNVNALLLGDSALYLCASSLQGPKNIQYFGAGTRLSVL.

V gene TRBV27 combines with J gene TRBJ2-7; TRBD1 aligns across 7 bases. With 5 bases clipped from V and 2 bases from J, the junction kept 9 bases outside the gene matches. The CDR3 covers 15 residues. The germline V gene has CDR1 MNHEY and CDR2 SMNVEV (reference sequence). In nucleotides, the CDR3 is TGTGCCAGCAGTCTCGGTCCCGGGACAGCCTACGAGCAGTACTTC. It is translated as CASSLGPGTAYEQYF.

This chain uses TRBV6-6 with TRBJ1-1; 8 bases agree with TRBD1. CDR3 size: 15 residues. Germline V gives CDR1 MNHNY, CDR2 SVGAGI (reference sequence). With 6 bases clipped from V and 4 bases from J, the junction kept 10 bases outside the gene matches. As DNA, the CDR3 is TGTGCCAGCAGCCAATCAGGGGGCCGCAGCACTGAAGCTTTCTTT. As protein: CASSQSGGRSTEAFF.

The chain couples TRBV23-1 to TRBJ2-7; TRBD2 is a possible D gene (6 bases). TRBV23-1 is an open reading frame, and its role is uncertain. Trimming removed 1 base at V and 3 bases at J, with 13 bases between. CDR3 length: 15 amino acids. This CDR3 is CASSQCDVGGYEQYF. As DNA, the CDR3 is TGCGCCAGCAGTCAATGTGACGTCGGGGGCTACGAGCAGTACTTC.

The J gene is TRBJ2-3, the V gene TRBV2, with D perhaps TRBD1 (5 bases). V lost 10 bases and J lost 1, with 21 bases in between. CDR1 and CDR2 (germline): SNHLY, FYNNEI. The CDR3 contains 16 residues. The CDR3 spells CAITTFRVAGTDTQYF. Written as DNA, the CDR3 is TGTGCCATCACCACGTTCAGGGTGGCCGGCACAGATACGCAGTATTTT.

This chain's CDR3 is CASRSGTGRTYGYTF. The CDR3 nucleotides are TGTGCCAGCAGGTCCGGGACAGGGAGGACCTATGGCTACACCTTC. This sequence joins TRBV7-9 and TRBJ1-2; 9 bases map to TRBD1. Germline values: CDR1 SEHNR, CDR2 FQNEAQ (reference sequence). CDR3 size: 15 residues. The V and J ends lost 6 bases and 4 bases, in that order; junction bases with no gene match: 9.

V usage is TRBV7-9 and J usage is TRBJ1-1; D is undetermined. Germline V gene lookup returns CDR1 SEHNR and CDR2 FQNEAQ (reference sequence). Trimming removed 4 bases from V and 6 bases from J, with 12 bases in between. The CDR3 has 13 amino acids. The CDR3 DNA reads TGTGCCAGCAGCTCCCAACGACTTGCTGAAGCTTTCTTT. It encodes CASSSQRLAEAFF.

With regard to this clone: The junction departs from the called germline gene at one end, perhaps through a read error. The chain links TRBV7-7 to TRBJ2-3; 8 bases align to TRBD1. Per the germline V gene, CDR1 is SSHAT and CDR2 is FNYEAQ (reference sequence). This CDR3 is 13 amino acids long. CDR3 region: CASSRGRADTQYF. The CDR3 bases are TGTGCTAGCAGCAGGGGGCGTGCAGATACGCAGTATTTT.

This CDR3 reads CANGGISSTDTQYF. The CDR3 nucleotides read TGTGCCAACGGGGGGATCAGTAGCACAGATACGCAGTATTTT. V usage is TRBV2 and J usage is TRBJ2-3, with TRBD2 matching 7 bases. The CDR3 runs 14 residues. Germline lookup yields CDR1 SNHLY and CDR2 FYNNEI. The ends lost 10 bases at V and 0 bases at J; junction bases unmatched: 7.

This clone has just one count. The chain combines TRBV9 with TRBJ2-1; 12 bases fit TRBD2. The CDR3 has 15 residues. Trimming removed 4 bases from V and 6 bases from J; junction bases left unmatched: 5. Germline V CDR1 and CDR2: SGDLS, YYNGEE. The CDR3: CASSHLAGGSNEQFF. The CDR3 DNA reads as TGTGCCAGCAGCCATCTAGCGGGAGGGAGCAATGAGCAGTTCTTC.

The chain couples TRBV7-2 to TRBJ2-2; possibly TRBD1 for D (6 bases). The CDR3 length is 15 residues. Trimming removed 1 base from V and 1 base from J, with 7 bases in between. Germline CDR1 and CDR2: SGHTA and FQGNSA. The CDR3 loop is CASSLGQVNTGELFF. The CDR3 DNA is TGTGCCAGCAGCTTAGGACAGGTGAACACCGGGGAGCTGTTTTTT.

The chain carries TRBV9 and TRBJ2-3, with 15 bases matching TRBD2. With V trimmed by 4 bases and J by 5 bases, 5 bases remained unmatched. The CDR3 is made up of 16 amino acids. In germline, CDR1 is SGDLS, CDR2 YYNGEE. The CDR3 is CASSPGLAGGLDTQYF. The CDR3 DNA reads TGTGCCAGCAGCCCTGGACTAGCGGGGGGGTTAGATACGCAGTATTTT.

The V call is TRBV6-6, the J call TRBJ1-2, with 12 bases identical to TRBD1. After removal of 6 bases from V and 3 bases from J, the junction contained 14 bases not matched to a gene. The CDR3 loop spans 18 amino acids. Germline CDR1 and CDR2: MNHNY and SVGAGI (reference sequence). This CDR3 reads CASSRAGTGGRRDYGYTF. The CDR3 DNA reads TGTGCCAGCAGCCGAGCCGGGACAGGGGGCAGGAGAGACTATGGCTACACCTTC.

The chain employs TRBV5-8 and TRBJ2-7; tentative D call: TRBD2 (5 bases). The V gene lost 4 bases and the J gene lost 4 bases, with 9 bases spanning the gap. The CDR3 has 12 residues. Germline V gene data show CDR1 as SGHTS and CDR2 as YDEGEE. In DNA form, the CDR3 reads TGTGCCAGCAGCCCCCGGGGTTACGAGCAGTACTTC. As protein: CASSPRGYEQYF.

The CDR3 is CASSPGQGRGTDTQYF. Here the CDR3 DNA reads TGCGCCAGCAGCCCCGGACAGGGAAGGGGCACAGATACGCAGTATTTT. The chain couples TRBV5-1 to TRBJ2-3, with 8 nucleotides matching TRBD1. This CDR3 region has 16 residues. In germline, CDR1 is SGHRS, CDR2 YFSETQ. V trimming: 4 bases; J trimming: 1 base; junction bases outside the gene matches: 8.

This chain's CDR3 is CASIWDSQETQYF. CDR3 coding DNA: TGTGCCAGCATTTGGGACAGCCAAGAGACCCAGTACTTC. The rearrangement uses TRBV2 and TRBJ2-5; TRBD1 agrees at 7 bases. Trimming cost V 7 bases and J 1 base; bases outside gene matches: 3. The CDR3 covers 13 residues. Germline CDR1 is SNHLY and CDR2 is FYNNEI.

The chain carries TRBV15 and TRBJ2-2; D not certain. This CDR3 comprises 15 residues. Trimming stripped 0 bases from V and 4 bases from J, with 9 bases between. Germline assignment: CDR1 LNHNV and CDR2 YYDKDF (reference sequence). CDR3 in amino acids: CATSRERGITGELFF. The CDR3, as DNA: TGTGCCACCAGCAGAGAGCGAGGAATCACCGGGGAGCTGTTTTTT.

The rearrangement uses TRBV4-2 and TRBJ2-3, with D hard to call. Germline assignment: CDR1 LGHNA and CDR2 YNFKEQ. The CDR3 has 13 amino acids. With 6 bases removed from V and 0 bases from J, the gap between germline ends came to 7 bases. The CDR3 sequence is CASRSQSTDTQYF. As DNA, the CDR3 is TGTGCCAGCAGATCCCAGAGCACAGATACGCAGTATTTT.